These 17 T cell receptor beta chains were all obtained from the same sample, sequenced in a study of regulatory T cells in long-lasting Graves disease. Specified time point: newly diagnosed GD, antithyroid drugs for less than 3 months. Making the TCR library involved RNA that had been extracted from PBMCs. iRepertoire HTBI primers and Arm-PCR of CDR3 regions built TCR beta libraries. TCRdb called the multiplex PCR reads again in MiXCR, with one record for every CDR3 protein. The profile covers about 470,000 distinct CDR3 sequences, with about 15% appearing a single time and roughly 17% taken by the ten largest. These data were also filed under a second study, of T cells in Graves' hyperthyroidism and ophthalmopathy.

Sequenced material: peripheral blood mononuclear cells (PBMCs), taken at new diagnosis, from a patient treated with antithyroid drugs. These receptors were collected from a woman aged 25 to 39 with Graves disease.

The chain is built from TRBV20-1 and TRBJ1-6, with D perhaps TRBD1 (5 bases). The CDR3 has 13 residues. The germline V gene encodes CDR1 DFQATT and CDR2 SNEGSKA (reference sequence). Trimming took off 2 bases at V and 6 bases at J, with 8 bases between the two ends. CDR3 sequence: CSARQGFNSPLHF. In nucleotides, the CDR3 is TGCAGTGCTAGACAGGGATTTAATTCACCCCTCCACTTT.

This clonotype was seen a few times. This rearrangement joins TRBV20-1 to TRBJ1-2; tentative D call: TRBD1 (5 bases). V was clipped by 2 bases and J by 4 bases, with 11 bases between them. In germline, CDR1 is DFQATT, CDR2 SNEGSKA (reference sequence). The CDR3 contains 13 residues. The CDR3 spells CSARTSGLYGYTF. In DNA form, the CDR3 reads TGCAGTGCTAGAACATCAGGGCTCTATGGCTACACCTTC.

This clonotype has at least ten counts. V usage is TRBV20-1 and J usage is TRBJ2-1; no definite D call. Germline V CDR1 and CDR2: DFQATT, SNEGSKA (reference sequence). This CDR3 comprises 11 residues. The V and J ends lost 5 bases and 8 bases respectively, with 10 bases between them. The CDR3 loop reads CSAQNRYEQFF. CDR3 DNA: TGCAGTGCTCAAAATCGGTATGAGCAGTTCTTC.

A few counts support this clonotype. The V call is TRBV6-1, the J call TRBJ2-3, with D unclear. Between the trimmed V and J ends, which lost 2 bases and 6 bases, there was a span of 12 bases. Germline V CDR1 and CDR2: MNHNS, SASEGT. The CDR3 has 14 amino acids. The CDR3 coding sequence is TGTGCCAGCAGTGAACTCCCCCCCGAGGATACGCAGTATTTT. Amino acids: CASSELPPEDTQYF.

The CDR3 region has the DNA TGCGCCAGCAGCCAAGATCCCATACTGGGATCTGGAAACACCATATATTTT. Translation: CASSQDPILGSGNTIYF. This chain uses TRBV4-1 with TRBJ1-3; D is unclear. Trimming took off 0 bases at V and 1 base at J, with 13 bases between the two ends. The CDR3 contains 17 residues. CDR1 and CDR2 (germline): MGHRA, YSYEKL.

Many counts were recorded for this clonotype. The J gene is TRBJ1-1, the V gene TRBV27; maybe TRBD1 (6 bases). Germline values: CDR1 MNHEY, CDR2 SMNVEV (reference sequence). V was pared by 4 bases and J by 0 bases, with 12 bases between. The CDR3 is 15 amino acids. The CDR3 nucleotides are TGTGCCAGCAGTTCCCTTGGGGGCATGAACACTGAAGCTTTCTTT. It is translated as CASSSLGGMNTEAFF.

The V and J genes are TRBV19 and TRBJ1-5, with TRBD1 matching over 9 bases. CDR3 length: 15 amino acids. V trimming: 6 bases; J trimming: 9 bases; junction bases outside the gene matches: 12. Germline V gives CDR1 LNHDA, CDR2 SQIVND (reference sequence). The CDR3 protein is CASSNRDRDKRPQHF. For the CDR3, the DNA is TGTGCCAGTAGCAACCGGGACAGGGATAAACGGCCCCAGCATTTT.

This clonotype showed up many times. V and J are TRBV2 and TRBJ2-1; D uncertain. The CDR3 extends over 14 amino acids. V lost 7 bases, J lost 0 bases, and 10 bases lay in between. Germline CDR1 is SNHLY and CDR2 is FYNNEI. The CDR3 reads CASNDRSSYNEQFF. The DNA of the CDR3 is TGTGCCAGCAACGACCGCAGCTCCTACAATGAGCAGTTCTTC.

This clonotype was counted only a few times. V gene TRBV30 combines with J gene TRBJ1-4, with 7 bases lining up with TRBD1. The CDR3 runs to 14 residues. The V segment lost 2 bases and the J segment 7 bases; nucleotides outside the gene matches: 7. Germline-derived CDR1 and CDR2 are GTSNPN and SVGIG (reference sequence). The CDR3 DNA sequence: TGTGCCTGGAGTCCTCGGACAGGAGGTGAAAAACTGTTTTTT. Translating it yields CAWSPRTGGEKLFF.

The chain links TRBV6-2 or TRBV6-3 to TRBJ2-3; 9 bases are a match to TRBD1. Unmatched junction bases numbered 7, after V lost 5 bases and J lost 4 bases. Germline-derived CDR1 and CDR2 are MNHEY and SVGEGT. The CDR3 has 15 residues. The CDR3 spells CASSGTGWGSDTQYF. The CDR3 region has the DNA TGTGCCAGCAGTGGGACAGGGTGGGGGTCAGATACGCAGTATTTT.

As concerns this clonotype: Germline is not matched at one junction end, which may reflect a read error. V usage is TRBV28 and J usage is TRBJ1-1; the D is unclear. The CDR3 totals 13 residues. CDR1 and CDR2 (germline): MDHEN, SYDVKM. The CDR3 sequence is CASSFLGYTKAFF. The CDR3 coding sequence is TGTGCCAGCAGTTTCTTAGGTTACACTAAAGCTTTCTTT.

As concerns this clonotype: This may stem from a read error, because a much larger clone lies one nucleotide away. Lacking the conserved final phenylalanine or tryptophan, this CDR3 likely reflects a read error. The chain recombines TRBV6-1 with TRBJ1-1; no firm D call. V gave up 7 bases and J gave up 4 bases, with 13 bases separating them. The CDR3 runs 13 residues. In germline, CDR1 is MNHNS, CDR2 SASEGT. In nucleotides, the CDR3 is TGTGCCAGCATGGGCGATGGCGGCACTGAAGCTTTCCTT. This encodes CASMGDGGTEAFL.

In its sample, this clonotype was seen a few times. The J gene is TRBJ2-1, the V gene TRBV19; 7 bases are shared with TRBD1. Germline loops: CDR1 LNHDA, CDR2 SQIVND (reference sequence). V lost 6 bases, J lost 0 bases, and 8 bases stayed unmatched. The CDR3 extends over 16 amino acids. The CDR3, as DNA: TGTGCCAGTAGCTCCTTGGGACAGAACTCCTACAATGAGCAGTTCTTC. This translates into CASSSLGQNSYNEQFF.

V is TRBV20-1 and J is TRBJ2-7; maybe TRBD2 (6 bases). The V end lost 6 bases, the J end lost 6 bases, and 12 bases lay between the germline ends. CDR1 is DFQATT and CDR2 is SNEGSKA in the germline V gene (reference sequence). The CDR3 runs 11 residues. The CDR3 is CSASEGFEQYF. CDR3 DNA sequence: TGCAGTGCCTCGGAGGGGTTCGAGCAGTACTTC.

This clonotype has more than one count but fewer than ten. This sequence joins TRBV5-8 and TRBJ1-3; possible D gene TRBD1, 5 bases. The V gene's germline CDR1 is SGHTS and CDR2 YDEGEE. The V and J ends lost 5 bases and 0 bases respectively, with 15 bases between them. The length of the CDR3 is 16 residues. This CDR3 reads CASRPEGPHSGNTIYF. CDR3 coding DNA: TGTGCCAGCAGGCCGGAGGGGCCCCACTCTGGAAACACCATATATTTT.

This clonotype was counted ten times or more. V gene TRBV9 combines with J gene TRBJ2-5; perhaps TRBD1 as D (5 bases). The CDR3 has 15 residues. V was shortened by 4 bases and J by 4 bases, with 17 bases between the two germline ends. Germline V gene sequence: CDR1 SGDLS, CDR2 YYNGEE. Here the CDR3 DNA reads TGTGCCAGCAGCTTCACATCCAAGGGGCTAGAGACCCAGTACTTC. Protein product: CASSFTSKGLETQYF.

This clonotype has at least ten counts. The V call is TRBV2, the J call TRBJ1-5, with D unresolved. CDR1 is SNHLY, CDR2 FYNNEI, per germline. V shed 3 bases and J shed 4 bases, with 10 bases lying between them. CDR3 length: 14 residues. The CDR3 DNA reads TGTGCCAGCAGTGACCTGGCCGATAATCAGCCCCAGCATTTT. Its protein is CASSDLADNQPQHF.